This record covers a single T cell receptor beta chain. The sample is drawn from a study of blood T cell repertoires in COVID-19. Study-wide context: Samples came from the United States, Italy and Spain, spanning acute and convalescent COVID-19. T cells, B-cell-depleted T cells, or PBMCs supplied cDNA or gDNA.

In the authors' methods: Researchers report that nucleated cell counts were estimated from reference gene primer amplification. Produced via immunoSEQ multiplex PCR; TCRdb's table is partial and in-frame only. D and trimming come from the DNA, and the V and J calls and clone size come from that table. The table lists 250,000 to 350,000 clones, around 89% of them singletons. Germline CDR1 is MDHEN and CDR2 is SYDVKM. The CDR3 contains 15 residues. V was shortened by 7 bases and J by 5 bases, with 18 bases between the two germline ends. Sequenced: peripheral blood. The receptor was isolated from a woman aged 55 to 70 with acute or convalescent COVID-19. This chain connects TRBV28 to TRBJ1-5, with D perhaps TRBD1 (5 bases). This chain's CDR3 is CASTLGRGGDQPQHF. As DNA, the CDR3 is TGTGCCAGCACCCTGGGGAGGGGCGGCGATCAGCCCCAGCATTTT. Full variable domain (outside the CDR3, taken from reference TRBV28 and TRBJ1-5): DVKVTQSSRYLVKRTGEKVFLECVQDMDHENMFWYRQDPGLGLRLIYFSYDVKMKEKGDIPEGYSVSREKKERFSLILESASTNQTSMYLCASTLGRGGDQPQHFGDGTRLSIL.